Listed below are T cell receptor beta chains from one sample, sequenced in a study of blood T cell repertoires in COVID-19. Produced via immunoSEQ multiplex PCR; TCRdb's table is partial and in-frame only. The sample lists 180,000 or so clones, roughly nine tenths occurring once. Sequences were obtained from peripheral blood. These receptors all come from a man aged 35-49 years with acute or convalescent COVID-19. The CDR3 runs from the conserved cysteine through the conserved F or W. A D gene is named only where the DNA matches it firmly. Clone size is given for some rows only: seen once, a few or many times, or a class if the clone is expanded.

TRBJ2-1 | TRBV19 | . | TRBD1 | TGTGCCAGTAGTCCCAGGACAGGGGCCCACAATGAGCAGTTCTTC | CASSPRTGAHNEQFF
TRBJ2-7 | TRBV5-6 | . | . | TGTGCCAGCAGCTCCCCAGGGAGGCTGGAATTCTACGAGCAGTACTTC | CASSSPGRLEFYEQYF
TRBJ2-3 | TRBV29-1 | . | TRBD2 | TGCAGCGTTGAACTAGCGGATTGGGACTTCACAGATACGCAGTATTTT | CSVELADWDFTDTQYF
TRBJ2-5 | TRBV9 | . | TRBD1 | TGTGCCAGCAGCGTAAGAGGGGGCGATTTTGAGACCCAGTACTTC | CASSVRGGDFETQYF
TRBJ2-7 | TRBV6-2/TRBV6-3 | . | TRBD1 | TGTGCCAGCAGTAACGGTTCCGGGACAGGATCCTACGAGCAGTACTTC | CASSNGSGTGSYEQYF
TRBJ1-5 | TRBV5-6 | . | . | TGTGCCAGCAGCTTTGGGGGGAATGCGGGGCCCCAGCATTTT | CASSFGGNAGPQHF
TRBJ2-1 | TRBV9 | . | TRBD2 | TGTGCCAGCAGCGTAACTAGCGGGGGTACCTACAATGAGCAGTTCTTC | CASSVTSGGTYNEQFF
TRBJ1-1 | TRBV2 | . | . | TGTGCCAGCAGTGAAAATTTAGAAGCTTTCTTT | CASSENLEAFF
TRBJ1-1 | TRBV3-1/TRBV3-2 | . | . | TGTGCCAGCAGCCCAAAGGTGACGGGGAACACTGAAGCTTTCTTT | CASSPKVTGNTEAFF
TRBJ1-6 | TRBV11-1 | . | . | TGTGCCAGCTCCTCCGGCAGGTCCAATTCACCCCTCCACTTT | CASSSGRSNSPLHF
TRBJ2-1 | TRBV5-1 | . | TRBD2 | TGCGCCAGCAGCGTTAGCGGGGGGGACTACAATGAGCAGTTCTTC | CASSVSGGDYNEQFF
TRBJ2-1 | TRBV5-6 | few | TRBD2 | TGTGCCAGCAGCTTGGACGGGAGGAATGAGCAGTTCTTC | CASSLDGRNEQFF
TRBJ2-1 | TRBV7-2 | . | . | TGTGCCAGCAGCTCCGACACCCGATCACGGAATGAGCAGTTCTTC | CASSSDTRSRNEQFF
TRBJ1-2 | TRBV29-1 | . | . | TGCAGCGTTGGGGACTATAACTATGGCTACACCTTC | CSVGDYNYGYTF
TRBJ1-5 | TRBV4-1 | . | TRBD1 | TGCGCCAGCAGCCAATACCCGACAGGGTCGGGAGATCAGCCCCAGCATTTT | CASSQYPTGSGDQPQHF
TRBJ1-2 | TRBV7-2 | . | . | TGTGTCAGCAGCTTACAGGTTACTGACTATGGCTACACCTTC | CVSSLQVTDYGYTF
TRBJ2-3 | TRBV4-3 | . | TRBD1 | TGCGCCAGCAGCCAAGACGGGACAGGGGCAGATACGCAGTATTTT | CASSQDGTGADTQYF
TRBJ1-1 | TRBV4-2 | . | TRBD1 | TGTGCCAGCAGCCCGGGGACAGGGGCCACCCCTGAAGCTTTCTTT | CASSPGTGATPEAFF
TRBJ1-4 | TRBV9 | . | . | TGTGCCAGCAGCCCCCGAGATAATGAAAAACTGTTTTTT | CASSPRDNEKLFF
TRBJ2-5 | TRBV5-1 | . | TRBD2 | TGCGCCAGCAGCTTGACGGGGGGGCCCCAAGAGACCCAGTACTTC | CASSLTGGPQETQYF
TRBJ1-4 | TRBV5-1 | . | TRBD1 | TGCGCCAGCAGCTTCCAGGGACAGGGGAATGAAAAACTGTTTTTT | CASSFQGQGNEKLFF
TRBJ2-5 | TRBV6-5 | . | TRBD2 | TGTGCCAGCAGCTGGACTAGCGGGGCACAAGAGACCCAGTACTTC | CASSWTSGAQETQYF
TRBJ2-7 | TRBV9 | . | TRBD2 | TGTGCCAGCAGCGTAACTAGCGGCTCCTACGAGCAGTACTTC | CASSVTSGSYEQYF
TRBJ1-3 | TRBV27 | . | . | TGTGCCAGCAGTTTTTCCACAGGTGGCACCATATATTTT | CASSFSTGGTIYF
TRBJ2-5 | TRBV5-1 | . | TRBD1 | TGCGCCAGCAGCTCCGGGACAGGCGGAGAGACCCAGTACTTC | CASSSGTGGETQYF
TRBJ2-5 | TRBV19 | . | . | TGTGCCAGTAGTATATCCTCAGGGTACCAAGAGACCCAGTACTTC | CASSISSGYQETQYF
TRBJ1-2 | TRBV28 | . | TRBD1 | TGTGCCAGCACTCCCCAAGGGACAGGACGTAACTATGGCTACACCTTC | CASTPQGTGRNYGYTF
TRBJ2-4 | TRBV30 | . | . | TGTGCCTGGGACAGTCTAGCCAAAAACATTCAGTACTTC | CAWDSLAKNIQYF
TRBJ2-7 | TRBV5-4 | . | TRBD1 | TGTGCCAGCAGCCGGGACAGGTTCGCCGAGCAGTACTTC | CASSRDRFAEQYF
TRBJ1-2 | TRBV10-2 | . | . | TGCGCCAGCAGTCTGACAGGTGACTATGGCTACACCTTC | CASSLTGDYGYTF
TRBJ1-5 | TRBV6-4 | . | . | TGTGCCCCCACTATTAATCGGTCTCCCCATACGGGCAGGGTTAATCAGCCCCAGCATTTT | CAPTINRSPHTGRVNQPQHF
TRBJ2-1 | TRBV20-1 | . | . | TGCAGTGCTTACAGGAACAATGAGCAGTTCTTC | CSAYRNNEQFF